This T cell receptor beta chain was identified during a study of blood T cell repertoires in COVID-19 (TCRdb year 2020). Study-wide context: The collaborator samples originated in the United States, Italy and Spain and spanned the acute and convalescent phases of COVID-19. The prospective study material was composed of cDNA or gDNA derived from T cells, B-cell-depleted T cells, or PBMCs. Subjects who had been exposed to COVID-19, were actively infected with it, or had recovered from it provided the deeply sampled blood TCRbeta repertoires that made up the dataset. The repertoires were made available in a free public database intended to serve as a resource for research on the immune response to SARS-CoV-2. The samples were drawn from two sources: the first 160 participants of the ongoing ImmuneRACE study, and 1,254 subjects contributed by 6 global collaborators. Nearly every sample came with metadata listing a de-identified subject ID, COVID-19 status, age in years and sex. Where available, HLA class I and class II types were obtained from metadata supplied by the sample provider rather than from assay-based typing. The full study reports these points: How much clinical and demographic metadata was included differed by source and by participant, and the metadata was provided uncurated.

Whole blood was collected in K2EDTA tubes by collaborating institutions according to the institutions' own protocols. For TCRbeta analysis, collaborator samples were shipped as frozen whole blood, as isolated PBMCs, or as DNA extracted from either sample type. The CDR3 goes from the cysteine to the phenylalanine over 15 residues. Only the CDR3 DNA is retained, 45 bases long and in frame from the first base. V was cut back by 3 bases and J by 0 bases, leaving a gap of 10 bases between them. Via the germline V gene, CDR1 is MDHEN and CDR2 SYDVKM. Details on this clone: The antigen it binds to is not known. No qualities accompany the bases; no much larger clone lies one base away. Other nucleotide sequences in the sample specify the same CDR3.

TCRbeta CDR3 regions were amplified from genomic DNA using the immunoSEQ Assay, a bias-controlled multiplex PCR. The paper's data handling went like this. The number of nucleated cells in each sample was estimated from the amplification of reference gene primers within the assay. To quantify the absolute abundance of each unique TCRbeta CDR3 rearrangement, sequence reads were collapsed and filtered. Productive Simpson clonality was computed per sample as the square root of Simpson's diversity index over productive rearrangements. As stored in TCRdb, this immuneACCESS dataset retains in-frame rearrangements with V and J assigned. A fraction of the clones does not appear; measured against another copy, unresolved V genes explain less than half of the discrepancy, and the remainder lacks a known reason. Clone size and V and J calls were adopted from that table, with D and trimming inferred from the DNA. This sample has roughly 180,000 clones in its table, and 79% of those were observed once. In total, the top ten clones hold around 16% of the sample.

The sequenced material came from peripheral blood. Rearrangement joined TRBV28 to TRBJ2-3, with no D gene named confidently. This TCR derives from a man aged 55 to 70 with active or convalescent COVID-19. The nucleotide sequence reads TGTGCCAGCAGTTTCTCGGTTCCTAGCACAGATACGCAGTATTTT. Its coded protein is CASSFSVPSTDTQYF. The full variable domain, with segments outside the CDR3 supplied by the reference TRBV28 and TRBJ2-3 proteins, appears as DVKVTQSSRYLVKRTGEKVFLECVQDMDHENMFWYRQDPGLGLRLIYFSYDVKMKEKGDIPEGYSVSREKKERFSLILESASTNQTSMYLCASSFSVPSTDTQYFGPGTRLTVL.